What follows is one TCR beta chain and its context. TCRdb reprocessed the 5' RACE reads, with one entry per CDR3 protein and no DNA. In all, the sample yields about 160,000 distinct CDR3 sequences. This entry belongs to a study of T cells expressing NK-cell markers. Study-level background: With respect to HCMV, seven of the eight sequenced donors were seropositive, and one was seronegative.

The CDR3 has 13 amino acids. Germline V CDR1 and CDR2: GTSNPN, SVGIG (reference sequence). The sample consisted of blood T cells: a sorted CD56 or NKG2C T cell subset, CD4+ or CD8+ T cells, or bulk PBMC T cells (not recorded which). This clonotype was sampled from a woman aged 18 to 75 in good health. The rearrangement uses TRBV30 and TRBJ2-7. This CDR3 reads CAWSNMLSYEQYF.